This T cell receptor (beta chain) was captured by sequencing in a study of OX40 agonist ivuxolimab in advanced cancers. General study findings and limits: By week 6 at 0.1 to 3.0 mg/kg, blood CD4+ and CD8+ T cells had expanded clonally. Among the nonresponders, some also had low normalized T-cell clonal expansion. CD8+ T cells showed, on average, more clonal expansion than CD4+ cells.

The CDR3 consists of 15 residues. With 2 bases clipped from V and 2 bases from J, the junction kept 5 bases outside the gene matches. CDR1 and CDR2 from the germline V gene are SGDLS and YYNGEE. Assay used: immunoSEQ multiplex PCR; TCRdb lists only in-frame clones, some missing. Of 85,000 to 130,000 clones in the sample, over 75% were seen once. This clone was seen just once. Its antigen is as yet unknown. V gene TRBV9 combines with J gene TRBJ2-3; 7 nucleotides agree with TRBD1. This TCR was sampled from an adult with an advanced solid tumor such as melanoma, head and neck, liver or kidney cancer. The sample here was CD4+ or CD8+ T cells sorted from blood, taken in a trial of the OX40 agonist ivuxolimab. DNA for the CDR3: TGTGCCAGCAGCGTTCGGGACAGCAACACAGATACGCAGTATTTT. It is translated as CASSVRDSNTDTQYF.